Below are 10 T cell receptor beta chains sequenced from a single sample in a study of blood T cells in healthy people across ages. A second PCR, run for roughly 7 to 12 cycles, used a sample-barcoded 5' primer plus a J-beta primer mix. TCRdb re-called the 5' RACE reads with MiXCR, one entry per CDR3 protein. This sample has 1 million or so distinct CDR3 sequences, with over 35% found just once. The sample comprised blood. The source is a woman in her sixties in good health.

As concerns this clonotype: A junction end diverges from the germline sequence, so it may reflect a read error. The chain links TRBV14 to TRBJ2-3, with D perhaps TRBD1 (5 bases). CDR3 length equals 15 residues. Germline CDR1 and CDR2: SGHDN and FVKESK. Here the CDR3 DNA reads TGTGCCAGTAGCCAAGTTCATGTAGGGGCAGATACGCAGTATTTT. This codes for CASSQVHVGADTQYF.

V and J are TRBV3-1 and TRBJ2-7; D possibly corresponds to TRBD1 (6 bases). Looked up from germline, CDR1 is LGHDT and CDR2 is YNNKEL (reference sequence). The ends were cut back, 0 bases at V and 7 bases at J, with 19 bases in the middle. The CDR3 contains 16 residues. CDR3 residues: CASSQDKDRPNVEQYF. In nucleotides, the CDR3 is TGTGCCAGCAGCCAAGATAAGGACAGACCTAATGTGGAGCAGTACTTC.

This clonotype was detected once. The genes are TRBV7-6 and TRBJ2-7; 7 bases match TRBD1. The CDR3 loop spans 15 amino acids. The junction had 9 bases not matched to a gene; V was cut back by 4 bases and J by 3 bases. Germline V gene lookup returns CDR1 SGHVS and CDR2 FNYEAQ. The CDR3 is CASSSWDSPSYEQYF. For the CDR3, the DNA is TGTGCCAGCAGCTCATGGGACAGCCCAAGCTACGAGCAGTACTTC.

This clonotype was recorded only once. The gene calls are TRBV27 and TRBJ2-5, with a weak D call TRBD1 (6 bases). TRBJ2-7 matches the DNA end more closely, so the J call is doubtful. CDR3 length: 14 amino acids. Per germline, CDR1 MNHEY and CDR2 SMNVEV (reference sequence). The CDR3 loop reads CASSSVGRGGEQYF. CDR3 nucleotide sequence: TGTGCCAGCAGTTCCGTGGGGAGAGGGGGCGAGCAGTACTTC.

The V gene is TRBV10-3, the J gene TRBJ2-1, with TRBD2 identical over 10 bases. The germline CDR1 and CDR2 sequences are ENHRY and SYGVKD. Germline trimming cut 3 bases from V and 8 bases from J; bases unmatched to any gene: 7. The CDR3 spans 15 residues. The CDR3 DNA follows: TGTGCCATCAGTGACCCAGCGGGAGGGGACGATGAGCAGTTCTTC. This encodes CAISDPAGGDDEQFF.

Ten or more counts support this clonotype. The chain recombines TRBV18 with TRBJ2-7, with TRBD1 as a possible D gene (6 bases). Trimming removed 3 bases at V and 2 bases at J, with 11 bases between. Germline V gene data show CDR1 as KGHSH and CDR2 as LQKENI. CDR3 size: 14 residues. CDR3 nucleotides: TGTGCCAGCTCACCGGGGGCATCTACCTACGAGCAGTACTTC. Residues: CASSPGASTYEQYF.

In this sample, this clonotype turned up a few times. V usage is TRBV7-9 and J usage is TRBJ1-5; no firm D call. Deletions cut 1 base from V and 3 bases from J, with 7 bases between. CDR1 and CDR2 from the germline V gene are SEHNR and FQNEAQ (reference sequence). There are 14 residues in the CDR3. The CDR3 DNA follows: TGTGCCAGCAGCTTAGACAGCCTCAATCAGCCCCAGCATTTT. Translated: CASSLDSLNQPQHF.

This clonotype was detected a few times. V gene TRBV29-1 combines with J gene TRBJ2-3, with a possible D match to TRBD2 (6 bases). Looked up from germline, CDR1 is SQVTM and CDR2 is ANQGSEA. This CDR3 has 11 residues. V was pared by 5 bases and J by 6 bases, with 9 bases between. In nucleotides, the CDR3 is TGCAGCGTTCCTGGGGGGGATACGCAGTATTTT. Encoded protein: CSVPGGDTQYF.

Concerning this clonotype itself: It may be a read error: a sequence one base away is much more abundant. The rearrangement joins TRBV7-3 to TRBJ2-1; TRBD1 agrees at 9 bases. J gave up 7 bases and V 5 bases, and 15 bases lay outside the gene matches. The CDR3 covers 17 residues. Germline CDR1 and CDR2: SGHTA and FQGTGA. The CDR3 region is CASSTRKAGTGQNEQFF. The CDR3 bases are TGTGCCAGCAGCACCCGCAAGGCCGGGACAGGGCAGAATGAGCAGTTCTTC. Variable domain in full (rest from reference TRBV7-3 and TRBJ2-1): GAGVSQTPSNKVTEKGKYVELRCDPISGHTALYWYRQSLGQGPEFLIYFQGTGAADDSGLPNDRFFAVRPEGSVSTLKIQRTERGDSAVYLCASSTRKAGTGQNEQFFGPGTRLTVL.

The chain combines TRBV9 with TRBJ2-2, with D perhaps matching TRBD1 (5 bases). V was pared by 0 bases and J by 5 bases, with 11 bases between. The CDR3 totals 15 residues. Germline V CDR1 and CDR2: SGDLS, YYNGEE. The CDR3 nucleotides are TGTGCCAGCAGCGTAGCAGGGCTGGGGACCGGGGAGCTGTTTTTT. Amino acid sequence: CASSVAGLGTGELFF.